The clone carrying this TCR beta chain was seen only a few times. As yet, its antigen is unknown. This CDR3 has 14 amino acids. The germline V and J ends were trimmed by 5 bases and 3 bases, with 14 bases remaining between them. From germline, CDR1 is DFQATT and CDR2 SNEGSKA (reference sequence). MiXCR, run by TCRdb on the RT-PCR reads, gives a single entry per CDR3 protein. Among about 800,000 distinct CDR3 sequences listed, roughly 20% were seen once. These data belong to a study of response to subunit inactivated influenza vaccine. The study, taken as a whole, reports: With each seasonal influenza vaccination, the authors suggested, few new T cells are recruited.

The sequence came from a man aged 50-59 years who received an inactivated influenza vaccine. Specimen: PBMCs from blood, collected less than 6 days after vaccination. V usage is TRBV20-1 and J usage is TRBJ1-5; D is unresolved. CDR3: CSAGSPGNNQPQHF. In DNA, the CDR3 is TGCAGTGCTGGGTCCCCGGGGAACAATCAGCCCCAGCATTTT.